This record looks at one T cell receptor beta chain sequence and its context. Measured with immunoSEQ multiplex PCR; TCRdb has only the in-frame clones, and not every one. The top ten clones hold 5.9% of a sample with around 70,000 clones, 85% of them seen once. The data belong to a study of OX40 agonist ivuxolimab in advanced cancers. About the research overall: The dose-escalation cohort was around 83% male, with a mean age of around 54 years, ranging roughly 23 to 85.

The CDR3 is 15 residues long. With 2 bases removed from V and 1 base from J, the gap between germline ends came to 9 bases. Germline-derived CDR1 and CDR2 are SGHTA and FQGNSA. The TCR was taken from an adult with an advanced solid tumor such as melanoma, head and neck, liver or kidney cancer. The source material was CD4+ or CD8+ T cells sorted from blood, sampled in a trial of the OX40 agonist ivuxolimab. The chain couples TRBV7-2 to TRBJ2-1; D is undetermined. In DNA, the CDR3 is TGTGCCAGCAGCTTACTGCGGTTATCCTACAATGAGCAGTTCTTC. Translation gives CASSLLRLSYNEQFF.